The rows below give T cell receptor beta chains drawn from one sample of a study of blood T cell repertoires in COVID-19. Produced via immunoSEQ multiplex PCR; TCRdb's table is partial and in-frame only. The data contain 150,000 to 200,000 clones, 70% to 85% of them singletons. Sequencing was done on a sample of PBMCs or T cells enriched from blood (not recorded which). The source is a man aged 50 to 59 who had recovered from COVID-19. Both conserved end residues are part of each CDR3. Each record gives: D gene, V gene, clone size, J gene, CDR3 protein, CDR3 DNA. A D gene is named only where the DNA matches it firmly. Not all rows give a size; the values are once, few, many and, for expanded clones, a class.

-	TRBV11-1	-	TRBJ1-2	CASSLGMDSGYTF	TGTGCCAGCAGCTTAGGGATGGACAGTGGCTACACCTTC
-	TRBV15	-	TRBJ1-6	CATSRDQGLYSPLHF	TGTGCCACCAGCAGAGATCAGGGCCTATATTCACCCCTCCACTTT
TRBD1	TRBV28	-	TRBJ1-2	CASSSSQGASYTF	TGTGCCAGCAGTTCCTCACAGGGGGCCAGCTACACCTTC
-	TRBV21-1	-	TRBJ1-2	CASGPSGDGYTF	TGTGCCAGCGGTCCTTCAGGGGATGGCTACACCTTC
-	TRBV19	-	TRBJ2-3	CASSIRARGGGIFTDTQYF	TGTGCCAGTAGTATCAGAGCAAGGGGAGGCGGAATCTTCACAGATACGCAGTATTTT
-	TRBV9	-	TRBJ1-1	CASSGSGTLNTEAFF	TGTGCCAGCAGCGGATCCGGGACACTTAACACTGAAGCTTTCTTT
-	TRBV12-3/TRBV12-4	-	TRBJ2-7	CASSFAGGYEQYF	TGTGCCAGCAGTTTTGCCGGGGGCTACGAGCAGTACTTC
-	TRBV3-1/TRBV3-2	once	TRBJ2-3	CASSQDQATRRYF	TGTGCCAGCAGCCAAGATCAGGCCACCCGGCGGTATTTT
-	TRBV5-1	-	TRBJ1-3	CASSKTTGSGNTIYF	TGCGCCAGCAGCAAGACGACAGGCTCTGGAAACACCATATATTTT
TRBD1	TRBV12-3/TRBV12-4	-	TRBJ1-2	CASSDRGDYTF	TGTGCCAGCAGCGACAGGGGTGACTACACCTTC
-	TRBV30	few	TRBJ1-2	CAWGENYGYTF	TGTGCCTGGGGCGAGAACTATGGCTACACCTTC
-	TRBV5-4	-	TRBJ1-3	CASSLFSTTGNTIYF	TGTGCCAGCAGCTTGTTTTCCACTACGGGAAACACCATATATTTT
-	TRBV4-3	-	TRBJ2-5	CASSQERAAGQETQYF	TGCGCCAGCAGCCAAGAAAGGGCGGCGGGGCAAGAGACCCAGTACTTC
-	TRBV4-3	-	TRBJ1-4	CASSQVTTTNEKLFF	TGCGCCAGCAGCCAAGTTACTACAACTAATGAAAAACTGTTTTTT
-	TRBV5-1	-	TRBJ1-1	CASSLSFSGTEAFF	TGCGCCAGCAGCTTGAGTTTTTCGGGCACTGAAGCTTTCTTT
TRBD1	TRBV30	-	TRBJ1-2	CAWRYSGTGPPGGYTF	TGTGCCTGGAGATACTCCGGGACAGGGCCACCGGGTGGCTACACCTTC
-	TRBV5-4	-	TRBJ1-1	CASSLGAEAFF	TGTGCCAGCAGCTTAGGAGCTGAAGCTTTCTTT
TRBD1	TRBV12-3/TRBV12-4	-	TRBJ2-5	CASSLGIQGPPDF	TGTGCCAGCAGTTTGGGAATACAGGGGCCCCCGGACTTC
-	TRBV29-1	-	TRBJ1-1	CSVVGMNTEAFF	TGCAGCGTTGTCGGGATGAACACTGAAGCTTTCTTT
TRBD1	TRBV19	once	TRBJ1-2	CASSPDRGYGYTF	TGTGCCAGTAGCCCTGACAGGGGCTATGGCTACACCTTC
TRBD1	TRBV10-3	-	TRBJ2-1	CAISVGTGISNEQFF	TGTGCCATCAGCGTCGGGACAGGGATTAGCAATGAGCAGTTCTTC
TRBD1	TRBV19	-	TRBJ1-2	CASSSRTGANYGYTF	TGTGCCAGTAGTTCTAGGACAGGGGCCAACTATGGCTACACCTTC
TRBD1	TRBV2	-	TRBJ1-5	CASSEAGGVGQPQHF	TGTGCCAGCAGTGAAGCAGGGGGCGTCGGTCAGCCCCAGCATTTT
-	TRBV5-1	-	TRBJ1-3	CASRLHFSGNTIYF	TGCGCCAGCAGACTACACTTCTCTGGAAACACCATATATTTT
-	TRBV4-1	-	TRBJ2-7	CASSQAHRAYEQYF	TGCGCCAGCAGCCAAGCCCACAGGGCCTACGAGCAGTACTTC
TRBD1	TRBV4-1	once	TRBJ2-5	CASSPTGTAPETQYF	TGCGCCAGCAGCCCCACCGGGACAGCACCAGAGACCCAGTACTTC
-	TRBV5-1	-	TRBJ2-7	CASSLGTGSSYEQYF	TGCGCCAGCAGCTTGGGGACGGGAAGCTCCTACGAGCAGTACTTC